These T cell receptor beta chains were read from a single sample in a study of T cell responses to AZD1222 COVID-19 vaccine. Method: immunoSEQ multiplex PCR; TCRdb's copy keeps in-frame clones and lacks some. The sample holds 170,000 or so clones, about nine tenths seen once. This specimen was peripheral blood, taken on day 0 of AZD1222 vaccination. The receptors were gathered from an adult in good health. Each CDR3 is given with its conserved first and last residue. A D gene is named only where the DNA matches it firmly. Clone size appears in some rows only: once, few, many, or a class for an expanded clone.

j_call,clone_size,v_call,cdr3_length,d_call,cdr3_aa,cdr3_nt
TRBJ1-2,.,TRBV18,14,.,CASSPLSQGSGYTF,TGTGCCAGCTCACCATTAAGCCAGGGCAGTGGCTACACCTTC
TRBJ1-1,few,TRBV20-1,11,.,CSASQDTEAFF,TGCAGTGCTAGTCAGGACACTGAAGCTTTCTTT
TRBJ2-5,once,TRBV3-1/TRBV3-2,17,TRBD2,CASSQGLLGGGYETQYF,TGTGCCAGCAGCCAAGGGCTCCTGGGGGGGGGTTATGAGACCCAGTACTTC
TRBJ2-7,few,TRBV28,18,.,CASSPSGWYQRLTYEQYF,TGTGCCAGCAGCCCCTCGGGGTGGTATCAACGTCTTACCTACGAGCAGTACTTC
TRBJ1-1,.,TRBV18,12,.,CASSSDPTEAFF,TGTGCCAGCTCCTCCGACCCCACTGAAGCTTTCTTT
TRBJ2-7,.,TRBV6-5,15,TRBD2,CASSSGTSGPYEQYF,TGTGCCAGCAGTTCCGGGACTAGCGGCCCCTACGAGCAGTACTTC
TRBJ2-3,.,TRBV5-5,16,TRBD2,CASSGLAGGLTDTQYF,TGTGCCAGCAGCGGACTAGCGGGAGGCCTCACAGATACGCAGTATTTT
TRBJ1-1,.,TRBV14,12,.,CASSASSAEAFF,TGTGCCAGCAGCGCTTCCTCCGCTGAAGCTTTCTTT
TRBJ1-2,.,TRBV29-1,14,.,CSVEATDRPYGYTF,TGCAGCGTTGAAGCAACAGACAGGCCCTATGGCTACACCTTC
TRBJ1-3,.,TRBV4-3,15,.,CASSTGLVEGNTIYF,TGCGCCAGCAGTACGGGTCTAGTAGAAGGGAACACCATATATTTT
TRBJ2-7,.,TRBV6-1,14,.,CASSEPYRSYEQYF,TGTGCCAGCAGTGAACCATACAGGTCCTACGAGCAGTACTTC
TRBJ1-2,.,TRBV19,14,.,CASSIKGSVDGYTF,TGTGCCAGTAGTATCAAGGGATCGGTCGATGGCTACACCTTC
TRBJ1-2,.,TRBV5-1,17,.,CASSVTPFSTGRYGYTF,TGCGCCAGCAGCGTGACCCCGTTTTCGACCGGGCGCTATGGCTACACCTTC
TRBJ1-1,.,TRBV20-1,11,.,CSRQENTEAFF,TGCAGCAGACAGGAGAACACTGAAGCTTTCTTT
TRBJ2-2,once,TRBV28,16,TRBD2,CASSHAAGGKAGELFF,TGTGCCAGCAGCCACGCCGCGGGGGGTAAAGCCGGGGAGCTGTTTTTT
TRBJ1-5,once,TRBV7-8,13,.,CASSSGPNQPQHF,TGTGCCAGCAGCTCGGGTCCAAATCAGCCCCAGCATTTT
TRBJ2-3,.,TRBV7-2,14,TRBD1,CASSPGQGVDTQYF,TGTGCCAGCAGCCCGGGACAGGGAGTAGATACGCAGTATTTT
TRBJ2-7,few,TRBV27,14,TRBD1,CASSSDRVSYEQYF,TGTGCCAGCAGTTCGGACAGGGTGTCCTACGAGCAGTACTTC
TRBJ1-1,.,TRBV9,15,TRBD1,CASSLWDSQNTEAFF,TGTGCCAGCAGCTTATGGGACAGCCAGAACACTGAAGCTTTCTTT
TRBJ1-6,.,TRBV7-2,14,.,CASSLAGGFFPLHF,TGTGCCAGCAGCTTAGCAGGGGGTTTCTTTCCCCTCCACTTT
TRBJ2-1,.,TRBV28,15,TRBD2,CASSTTSGGANEQFF,TGTGCCAGCAGTACAACTAGCGGGGGGGCCAATGAGCAGTTCTTC
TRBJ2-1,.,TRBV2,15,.,CASSTGGWNAYEQFF,TGTGCCAGCAGTACGGGGGGCTGGAACGCTTACGAGCAGTTCTTC
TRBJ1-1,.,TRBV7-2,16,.,CASSYRDGFMNTEAFF,TGTGCCAGCAGCTACCGGGACGGATTCATGAACACTGAAGCTTTCTTT
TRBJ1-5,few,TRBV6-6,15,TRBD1,CASTRQGNSNQPQHF,TGTGCCAGCACCAGACAGGGGAATAGCAATCAGCCCCAGCATTTT
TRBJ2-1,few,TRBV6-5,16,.,CASSYGAGQQYNEQFF,TGTGCCAGCAGTTACGGGGCGGGACAGCAATACAATGAGCAGTTCTTC
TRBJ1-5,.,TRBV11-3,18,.,CASSLSERGQTGNQPQHF,TGTGCCAGCAGCTTATCCGAACGGGGTCAAACAGGGAATCAGCCCCAGCATTTT
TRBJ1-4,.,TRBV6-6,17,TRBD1,CASRRGTAQTTNEKLFF,TGTGCCAGCAGACGAGGGACAGCCCAGACAACTAATGAAAAACTGTTTTTT
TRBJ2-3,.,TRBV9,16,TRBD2,CASSVGTSGGVDTQYF,TGTGCCAGCAGCGTAGGGACTAGCGGGGGGGTAGATACGCAGTATTTT
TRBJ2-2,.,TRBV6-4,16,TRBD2,CASRDSGGGRTGELFF,TGTGCCAGCAGAGATTCTGGCGGGGGGCGCACCGGGGAGCTGTTTTTT
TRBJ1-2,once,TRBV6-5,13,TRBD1,CASNYGTDYGYTF,TGTGCCAGCAACTACGGGACAGACTATGGCTACACCTTC
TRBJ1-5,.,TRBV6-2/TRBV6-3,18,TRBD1,CASSSDLTGGYSNQPQHF,TGTGCCAGCAGTTCTGACCTGACAGGGGGATATAGCAATCAGCCCCAGCATTTT
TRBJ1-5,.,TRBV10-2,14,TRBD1,CASSGTGGNQPQHF,TGCGCCAGCAGTGGGACAGGGGGAAATCAGCCCCAGCATTTT
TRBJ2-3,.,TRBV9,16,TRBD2,CASSVLAAARGDTQYF,TGTGCCAGCAGCGTCCTAGCGGCAGCGAGGGGAGATACGCAGTATTTT
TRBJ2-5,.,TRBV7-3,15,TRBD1,CASSLNTGEQETQYF,TGTGCCAGCAGCTTAAATACAGGGGAACAAGAGACCCAGTACTTC
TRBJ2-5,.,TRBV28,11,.,CASKIQETQYF,TGTGCCAGCAAGATTCAAGAGACCCAGTACTTC
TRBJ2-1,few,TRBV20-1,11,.,CSVGIFNEQFF,TGCAGTGTGGGAATCTTCAATGAGCAGTTCTTC
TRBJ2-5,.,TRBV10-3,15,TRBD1,CAISEQRTGEETQYF,TGTGCCATCAGTGAGCAAAGGACAGGGGAAGAGACCCAGTACTTC
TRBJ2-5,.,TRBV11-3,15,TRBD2,CASSRSRGVGETQYF,TGTGCCAGCAGCCGCAGCCGGGGGGTCGGGGAGACCCAGTACTTC
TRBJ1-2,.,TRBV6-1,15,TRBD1,CASSEVFNRGYGYTF,TGTGCCAGCAGTGAAGTATTTAACAGGGGGTATGGCTACACCTTC
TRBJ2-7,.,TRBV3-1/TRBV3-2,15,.,CASSQEPAENYEQYF,TGTGCCAGCAGCCAAGAACCAGCTGAAAACTACGAGCAGTACTTC
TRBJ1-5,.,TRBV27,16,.,CASSPQSSGVTQPQHF,TGTGCCAGCAGTCCCCAAAGCTCGGGGGTCACTCAGCCCCAGCATTTT
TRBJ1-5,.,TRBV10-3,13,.,CAITPGVDQPQHF,TGTGCCATCACCCCGGGGGTGGATCAGCCCCAGCATTTT